One sample yielded the 26 T cell receptor beta chains listed below, sequenced in a study of cytotoxic CD8 clonotypes in ibrutinib-treated CLL. Generated by immunoSEQ multiplex PCR, the TCRdb table keeps only in-frame clones and is missing some. The table lists roughly 100,000 clones, around 80% of them singletons. The sequencing used PBMCs, collected after 12 months of ibrutinib treatment. These receptors came from a human donor with chronic lymphocytic leukemia.

This clone has a single count. The V and J genes are TRBV5-1 and TRBJ2-2; 9 positions match TRBD1. Trimming cost V 5 bases and J 3 bases; bases outside gene matches: 8. The CDR3 totals 16 residues. Germline V gene sequence: CDR1 SGHRS, CDR2 YFSETQ. This chain's CDR3 is CASRPAGQGYTGELFF. Written as DNA, the CDR3 is TGCGCCAGCAGACCGGCCGGACAGGGGTACACCGGGGAGCTGTTTTTT.

V and J are TRBV19 and TRBJ1-4, with unresolved D. This CDR3 contains 17 residues. The germline V gene encodes CDR1 LNHDA and CDR2 SQIVND (reference sequence). V dropped 5 bases and J dropped 5 bases, with 21 bases sitting between them. Here the CDR3 DNA reads TGTGCCAGTAGTCCATTCAGGTCGGACGGATTAAATGAAAAACTGTTTTTT. Its protein is CASSPFRSDGLNEKLFF. The variable domain in full, with the rest retrieved from reference TRBV19 and TRBJ1-4, is DGGITQSPKYLFRKEGQNVTLSCEQNLNHDAMYWYRQDPGQGLRLIYYSQIVNDFQKGDIAEGYSVSREKKESFPLTVTSAQKNPTAFYLCASSPFRSDGLNEKLFFGSGTQLSVL.

The gene calls are TRBV5-1 and TRBJ2-3; D ambiguous. Germline V gives CDR1 SGHRS, CDR2 YFSETQ. Trimming removed 6 bases from V and 2 bases from J, with 10 bases in between. This CDR3 is 13 amino acids long. The CDR3: CASTRAVTDTQYF. The DNA of the CDR3 is TGCGCCAGCACCCGGGCAGTCACAGATACGCAGTATTTT.

V gene TRBV5-6 combines with J gene TRBJ1-3, with unresolved D. CDR1 SGHDT and CDR2 YYEEEE come from the germline V gene. V lost 0 bases and J lost 2, with 12 bases in between. There are 16 residues in the CDR3. The CDR3 sequence: CASSLDQHKAGNTIYF. Here the CDR3 DNA reads TGTGCCAGCAGCTTGGACCAACATAAGGCTGGAAACACCATATATTTT.

The chain joins TRBV7-8 to TRBJ1-6; D remains unclear. The V gene lost 1 base and the J gene lost 5 bases, with 15 bases spanning the gap. The germline CDR1 and CDR2 sequences are SGHVS and FQNEAQ. This CDR3 is 17 amino acids long. The CDR3 sequence is CASSLGRGTGNNSPLHF. Written as DNA, the CDR3 is TGTGCCAGCAGCTTAGGCCGGGGTACCGGGAATAATTCACCCCTCCACTTT.

V gene TRBV28 combines with J gene TRBJ1-2, with 9 bases that match TRBD1. In germline, CDR1 is MDHEN, CDR2 SYDVKM. This CDR3 region has 15 residues. V was clipped by 5 bases and J by 6 bases; unmatched bases: 10. CDR3 sequence reads: CASSPTGTGMDGYTF. CDR3 coding DNA: TGTGCCAGCAGTCCTACCGGGACAGGGATGGATGGCTACACCTTC.

V and J are TRBV5-1 and TRBJ1-5, with D hard to call. Per the germline V gene, CDR1 is SGHRS and CDR2 is YFSETQ. V was pared by 0 bases and J by 2 bases, with 9 bases between. This CDR3 contains 15 residues. The chain's CDR3 is CASSLVGDGNQPQHF. The CDR3 region has the DNA TGCGCCAGCAGCTTGGTCGGGGATGGCAATCAGCCCCAGCATTTT.

The CDR3 reads CASSESQGYSPLHF. The CDR3 DNA follows: TGCGCCAGCAGTGAGTCCCAGGGGTATTCACCCCTCCACTTT. The rearrangement uses TRBV10-1 and TRBJ1-6; tentatively, D is TRBD1 (6 bases). The V gene lost 0 bases and the J gene lost 8 bases, with 8 bases spanning the gap. In germline, CDR1 is WNHNN, CDR2 SYGVQD (reference sequence). The CDR3 has 14 amino acids.

This chain links TRBV6-1 with TRBJ2-5; D is unclear. V was clipped by 6 bases and J by 1 base, with 9 bases between them. Germline assignment: CDR1 MNHNS and CDR2 SASEGT. The CDR3 length is 13 residues. The chain's CDR3 is CASSRSAQETQYF. CDR3 sequence (DNA): TGTGCCAGCAGCCGGTCGGCCCAAGAGACCCAGTACTTC.

V is TRBV7-9 and J is TRBJ1-2; perhaps TRBD1 as D (5 bases). The V end was cut by 3 bases, the J end by 12 bases, with 14 bases between. Germline V gene data show CDR1 as SEHNR and CDR2 as FQNEAQ (reference sequence). The CDR3 extends over 12 amino acids. CDR3 coding DNA: TGTGCCAGCAGCTTTCCCGGGACGGCCGACACCTTC. It translates to CASSFPGTADTF.

There are a few counts of this clone. The rearrangement links TRBV7-7 to TRBJ2-7, with D unresolved. This CDR3 is built from 11 residues. Trimming took off 5 bases at V and 4 bases at J, with 6 bases between the two ends. Per the germline V gene, CDR1 is SSHAT and CDR2 is FNYEAQ (reference sequence). This CDR3 is CASSRRYEQYF. CDR3 in DNA: TGTGCCAGCAGCCGGCGATACGAGCAGTACTTC.

The chain recombines TRBV9 with TRBJ2-7; the D call may be TRBD1 or TRBD2 (5 bases each). The germline gives CDR1 SGDLS, CDR2 YYNGEE. V lost 4 bases and J 5 bases, leaving 19 bases between the germline ends. The CDR3 has 15 amino acids. CDR3 sequence reads: CASSPRLLRGDEQYF. CDR3 DNA: TGTGCCAGCAGCCCCCGACTTCTAAGAGGGGACGAGCAGTACTTC.

V is TRBV10-3 and J is TRBJ1-1, with TRBD1 matching 7 bases. The germline V gene has CDR1 ENHRY and CDR2 SYGVKD. The V and J ends lost 5 bases and 7 bases, in that order; junction bases with no gene match: 4. The CDR3 totals 12 residues. The CDR3 DNA follows: TGTGCCATCAGTCTTACAGGGGATGAAGCTTTCTTT. Translating gives CAISLTGDEAFF.

V gene TRBV5-1 combines with J gene TRBJ1-1; D possibly corresponds to TRBD1 (6 bases). Germline V gene lookup returns CDR1 SGHRS and CDR2 YFSETQ. The CDR3 has 15 amino acids. V lost 4 bases, J lost 3 bases, and 16 bases lay in between. The CDR3 sequence: CASSDAQGSHTEAFF. The CDR3 coding sequence is TGCGCCAGCAGCGATGCACAGGGCTCACACACTGAAGCTTTCTTT.

The V gene is TRBV2, the J gene TRBJ2-1; possible D gene TRBD2, 6 bases. Trimming removed 6 bases at V and 0 bases at J, with 12 bases between. Germline V gene lookup returns CDR1 SNHLY and CDR2 FYNNEI. The CDR3 is 15 amino acids. The CDR3 region has the DNA TGTGCCAGCAGAACCGGGACTCACTCCTACAATGAGCAGTTCTTC. This sequence encodes CASRTGTHSYNEQFF.

In its sample, this clone was seen a few times. The chain carries TRBV2 and TRBJ2-3; tentative D call: TRBD1 (6 bases). This CDR3 contains 18 residues. With 1 base removed from V and 8 bases from J, the gap between germline ends came to 25 bases. Germline V CDR1 and CDR2: SNHLY, FYNNEI. CDR3 residues: CASSEDTIKTGKGGTQYF. CDR3 DNA: TGTGCCAGCAGTGAAGACACGATTAAGACCGGGAAAGGGGGTACGCAGTATTTT.

This chain connects TRBV7-8 to TRBJ2-7; either TRBD1 or TRBD2 may supply D (7 bases each). The CDR3 sequence is 14 residues long. Trimming removed 6 bases at V and 5 bases at J, with 17 bases between. Germline assignment: CDR1 SGHVS and CDR2 FQNEAQ. CDR3 loop: CASSLREGANEQYF. CDR3 bases: TGTGCCAGCAGTCTGAGGGAGGGGGCGAACGAGCAGTACTTC.

This chain uses TRBV6-5 with TRBJ2-1; no clear D. The CDR3 has 15 residues. Per germline, CDR1 MNHEY and CDR2 SVGAGI. Trimming pared 2 bases from V and 1 base from J, leaving 9 bases between. The DNA of the CDR3 is TGTGCCAGCAGTTACCCCGGAAGATCCTACAATGAGCAGTTCTTC. It is translated as CASSYPGRSYNEQFF.

V gene TRBV30 combines with J gene TRBJ1-5; D not resolved. V was cut by 1 base and J by 0 bases, with 4 bases left in between. This CDR3 contains 13 residues. The germline gives CDR1 GTSNPN, CDR2 SVGIG (reference sequence). For the CDR3, the DNA is TGTGCCTGGAGTGAATATAGCAATCAGCCCCAGCATTTT. Translated: CAWSEYSNQPQHF.

The chain has TRBV19 and TRBJ1-4; 9 bases are a match to TRBD1. Germline CDR1 reads LNHDA; CDR2 reads SQIVND (reference sequence). Trimming removed 6 bases from V and 7 bases from J; junction bases left unmatched: 6. This CDR3 has 14 amino acids. The CDR3: CASSRTGEGEKLFF. CDR3 coding DNA: TGTGCCAGTAGCCGGACAGGGGAAGGTGAAAAACTGTTTTTT.

The V gene is TRBV29-1, the J gene TRBJ2-1; no clear D gene. V lost 2 bases and J lost 7, with 6 bases in between. The CDR3 totals 11 residues. Germline CDR1 reads SQVTM; CDR2 reads ANQGSEA. The CDR3 loop is CSVEQRNEQFF. The CDR3 DNA reads TGCAGCGTTGAACAAAGAAATGAGCAGTTCTTC.

This chain links TRBV12-5 with TRBJ1-1, with 8 bases aligning to TRBD1. The CDR3 covers 15 residues. Germline loops: CDR1 LGHNT, CDR2 FRNRAP. J was trimmed by 3 bases and V by 0 bases; bases with no gene match: 3. CDR3 sequence: CASGLVGQAYTEAFF. CDR3 DNA: TGTGCTAGTGGTTTGGTGGGACAGGCGTACACTGAAGCTTTCTTT.

The chain links TRBV2 to TRBJ1-3; D remains unclear. Trimming left V 5 bases short and J 0 bases short, with 11 bases between. Germline lookup yields CDR1 SNHLY and CDR2 FYNNEI. There are 15 residues in the CDR3. Here the CDR3 reads CASSPPGISGNTIYF. The CDR3 DNA follows: TGTGCCAGCAGTCCCCCAGGAATCTCTGGAAACACCATATATTTT.

The CDR3 loop is CASIGQGGTGELFF. Written as DNA, the CDR3 is TGTGCCAGCATTGGACAGGGGGGGACCGGGGAGCTGTTTTTT. This chain uses TRBV2 with TRBJ2-2; TRBD1 matches at 10 bases. Germline V lookup: CDR1 SNHLY, CDR2 FYNNEI. The CDR3 consists of 14 residues. V was pared by 7 bases and J by 5 bases, with 4 bases of the junction left unmatched.

This chain links TRBV10-3 with TRBJ2-3; TRBD2 aligns across 8 bases. The CDR3 loop spans 15 amino acids. After removal of 8 bases from V and 1 base from J, the junction contained 8 bases not matched to a gene. Germline CDR1 and CDR2: ENHRY and SYGVKD. CDR3 DNA sequence: TGTGCCATCTATAGCGGGGCCCCTGGCACAGATACGCAGTATTTT. Its translation: CAIYSGAPGTDTQYF.

The chain recombines TRBV19 with TRBJ1-1, with D unresolved. The CDR3 has 13 residues. Germline values: CDR1 LNHDA, CDR2 SQIVND (reference sequence). Trimming pared 0 bases from V and 6 bases from J, leaving 8 bases between. In DNA form, the CDR3 reads TGTGCCAGTAGTATAGAGGCAGGAGCTGAAGCTTTCTTT. Encoded protein: CASSIEAGAEAFF.